The following is a TCR beta chain sequence with its context. Antigen unknown. This sample is drawn from a study of T-cell reconstitution after alpha-beta-depleted transplantation in children. This CDR3 has 14 amino acids. Germline V lookup: CDR1 LNHNV, CDR2 YYDKDF (reference sequence). V was trimmed by 1 base and J by 4 bases, leaving 10 bases between them. Unique molecular identifiers were incorporated into the prepared TCRbeta library. TCRdb used MiXCR to reprocess the PCR reads, holding one entry per CDR3 protein. The sample comprises 450,000 to 600,000 distinct CDR3 sequences, over 10% of which are singletons, and 2.2% rests with the top ten. General study results and limits: It was newly produced T cells that mostly accounted for T-cell counts and diversity one year after transplant. Elevated TCRbeta diversity at day 60 was traced, in some patients, to surviving recipient T cells and thymic progenitors.

This TCR was sampled from a male patient aged 10-17 years who had a stem cell transplant for acute myeloid leukemia, so the T cells may come from the graft donor. This sample comprised PBMCs, mostly from graft donor cells, obtained 360 days after TCRalphabeta/CD19-depleted stem cell transplant. This chain links TRBV15 with TRBJ1-2; tentatively, D is TRBD1 (5 bases). CDR3 residues: CATSRGGAVYGYTF. The CDR3, as DNA: TGTGCCACCAGCAGAGGGGGCGCGGTCTATGGCTACACCTTC.